This T cell receptor beta chain was observed in a study of Tregs in tolerant kidney transplant recipients. The table lists this clone with a count of one. Assay: immunoSEQ multiplex PCR; the TCRdb copy retains only in-frame clones and omits some. The sample lists approximately 75,000 clones; approximately 89% were seen once. This material consisted of Tregs from blood, taken before the transplant. This clonotype was sampled from a human donor who received a combined kidney and bone marrow transplant.

CDR3 coding DNA: TGTGCCAGCAGCTTAGTGGGAGTTGCGGGCACTGAAGCTTTCTTT. It encodes CASSLVGVAGTEAFF. The chain couples TRBV7-6 to TRBJ1-1; the D is unclear. The CDR3 has 15 residues. Trimming took off 1 base at V and 4 bases at J, with 13 bases between the two ends. Germline V gene data show CDR1 as SGHVS and CDR2 as FNYEAQ.